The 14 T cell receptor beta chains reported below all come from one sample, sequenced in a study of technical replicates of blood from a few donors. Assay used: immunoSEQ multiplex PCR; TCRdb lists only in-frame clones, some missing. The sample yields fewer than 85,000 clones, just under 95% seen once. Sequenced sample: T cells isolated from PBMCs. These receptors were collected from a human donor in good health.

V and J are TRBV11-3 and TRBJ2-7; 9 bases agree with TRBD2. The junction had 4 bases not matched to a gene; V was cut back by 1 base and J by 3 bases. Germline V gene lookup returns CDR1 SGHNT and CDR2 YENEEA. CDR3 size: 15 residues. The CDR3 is CASSLATSGYYEQYF. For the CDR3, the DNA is TGTGCCAGCAGCTTAGCGACTAGCGGTTACTACGAGCAGTACTTC.

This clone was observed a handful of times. DNA of the CDR3: TGCGCCAGCAGTGGCCACAGTAATGAAAAACTGTTTTTT. Translating it yields CASSGHSNEKLFF. The J gene is TRBJ1-4, the V gene TRBV10-1; D remains unclear. Trimming stripped 4 bases from V and 4 bases from J, with 7 bases between. CDR1 and CDR2 (germline): WNHNN, SYGVQD (reference sequence). The CDR3 is 13 residues long.

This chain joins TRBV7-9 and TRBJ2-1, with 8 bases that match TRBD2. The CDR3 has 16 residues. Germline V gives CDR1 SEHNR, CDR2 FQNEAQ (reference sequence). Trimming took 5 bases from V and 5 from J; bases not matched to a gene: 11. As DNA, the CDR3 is TGTGCCAGCAGCCAACGAGCGGGAGCTCCACACAATGAGCAGTTCTTC. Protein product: CASSQRAGAPHNEQFF.

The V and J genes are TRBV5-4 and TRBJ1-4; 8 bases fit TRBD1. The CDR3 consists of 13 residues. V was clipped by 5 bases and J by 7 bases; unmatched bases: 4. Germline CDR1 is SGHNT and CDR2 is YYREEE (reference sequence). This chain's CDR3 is CASSFGQGEKLFF. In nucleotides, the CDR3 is TGTGCCAGCAGTTTCGGACAGGGTGAAAAACTGTTTTTT.

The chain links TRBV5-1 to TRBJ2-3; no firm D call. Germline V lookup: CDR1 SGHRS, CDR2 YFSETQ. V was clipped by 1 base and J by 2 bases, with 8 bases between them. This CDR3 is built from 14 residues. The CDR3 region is CASSLLEHTDTQYF. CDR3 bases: TGCGCCAGCAGCTTGCTAGAGCACACAGATACGCAGTATTTT.

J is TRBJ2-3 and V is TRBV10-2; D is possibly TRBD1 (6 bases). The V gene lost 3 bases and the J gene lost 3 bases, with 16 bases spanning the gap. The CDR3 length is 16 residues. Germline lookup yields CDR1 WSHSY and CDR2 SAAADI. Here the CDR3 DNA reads TGCGCCAGCAGTGATAGGAAGGGGGTGGGGACAGATACGCAGTATTTT. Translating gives CASSDRKGVGTDTQYF.

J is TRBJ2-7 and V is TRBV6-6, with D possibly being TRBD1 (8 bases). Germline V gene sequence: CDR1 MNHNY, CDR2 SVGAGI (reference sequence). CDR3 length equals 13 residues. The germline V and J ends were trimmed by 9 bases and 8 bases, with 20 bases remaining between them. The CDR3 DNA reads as TGTGCCAGTACTGAAAACAGGGGGGGAAAGCAGTACTTC. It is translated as CASTENRGGKQYF.

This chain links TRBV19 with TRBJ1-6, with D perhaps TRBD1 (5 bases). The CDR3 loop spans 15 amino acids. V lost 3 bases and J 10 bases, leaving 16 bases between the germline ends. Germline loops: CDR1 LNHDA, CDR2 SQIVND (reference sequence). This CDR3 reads CASSIDGGSGSPLHF. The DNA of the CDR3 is TGTGCCAGTAGTATCGACGGGGGAAGCGGATCACCCCTCCACTTT.

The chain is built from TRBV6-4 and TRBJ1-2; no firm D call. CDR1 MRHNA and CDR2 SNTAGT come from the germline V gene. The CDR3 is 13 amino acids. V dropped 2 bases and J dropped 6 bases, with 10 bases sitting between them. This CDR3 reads CASSDPGIDGYTF. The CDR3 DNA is TGTGCCAGCAGTGACCCGGGAATCGATGGCTACACCTTC.

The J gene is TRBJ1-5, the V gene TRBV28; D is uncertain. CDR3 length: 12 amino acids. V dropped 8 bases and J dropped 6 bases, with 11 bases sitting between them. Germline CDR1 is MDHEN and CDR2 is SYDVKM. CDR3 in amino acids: CASVASGQPQHF. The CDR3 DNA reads TGTGCCAGCGTCGCATCCGGTCAGCCCCAGCATTTT.

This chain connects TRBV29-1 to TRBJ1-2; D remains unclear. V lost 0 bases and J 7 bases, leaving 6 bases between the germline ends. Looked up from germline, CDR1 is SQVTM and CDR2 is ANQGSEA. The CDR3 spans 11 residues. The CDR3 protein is CSVEDLAGYTF. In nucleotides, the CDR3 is TGCAGCGTTGAAGATCTAGCTGGCTACACCTTC.

The CDR3 DNA follows: TGTGCCAGCAGCTTGCGGCAGGGCGGCGGCAATCAGCCCCAGCATTTT. Translation: CASSLRQGGGNQPQHF. The chain joins TRBV5-6 to TRBJ1-5, with a tentative D call TRBD1 (5 bases). The CDR3 contains 16 residues. Germline V lookup: CDR1 SGHDT, CDR2 YYEEEE. V lost 1 base and J lost 2, with 13 bases in between.

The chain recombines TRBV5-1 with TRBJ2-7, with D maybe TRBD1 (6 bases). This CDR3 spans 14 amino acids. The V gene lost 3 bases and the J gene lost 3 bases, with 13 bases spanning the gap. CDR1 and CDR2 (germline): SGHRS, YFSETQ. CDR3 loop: CASSSGDVDYEQYF. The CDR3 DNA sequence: TGCGCCAGCAGCTCAGGGGACGTCGACTACGAGCAGTACTTC.

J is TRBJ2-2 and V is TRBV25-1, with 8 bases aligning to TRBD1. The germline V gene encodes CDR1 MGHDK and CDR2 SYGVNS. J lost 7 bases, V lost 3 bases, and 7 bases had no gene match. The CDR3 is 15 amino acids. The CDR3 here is CASSEWTGSGGELFF. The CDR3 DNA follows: TGTGCCAGCAGTGAGTGGACAGGGTCCGGCGGGGAGCTGTTTTTT.